This T cell receptor (beta chain) was recorded in a study of lymphopenia after photon versus proton radiotherapy. CDR1 MDHEN and CDR2 SYDVKM come from the germline V gene. The length of the CDR3 is 14 residues. V lost 2 bases, J lost 5 bases, and 12 bases lay in between. A remark on this clone: Antigen specificity is unknown.

Sequencing was performed with immunoSEQ multiplex PCR; in TCRdb, only in-frame clones are kept and a portion is missing. The table includes thousands of clones, approximately 90% detected once. Study results and caveats: Oligoclonal CD8+ Temra expansion after nadir drove photon patients' diversity drop. Under photons, naive T cells and diversity fell while effector/memory populations rose. Survival link was tested only in deceased patients; proton benefit remains a possibility. Post-nadir TCR diversity decline inversely tracked overall survival among those who died.

The receptor comes from a man aged 55 to 70 with cholangiocarcinoma. The sample consisted of peripheral blood, taken from a patient treated with photon-based radiotherapy. The genes are TRBV28 and TRBJ2-5; the D is unclear. The CDR3 DNA sequence: TGTGCCAGCAGTTTACGCACCGCGGAGGAGACCCAGTACTTC. Encoded protein: CASSLRTAEETQYF.